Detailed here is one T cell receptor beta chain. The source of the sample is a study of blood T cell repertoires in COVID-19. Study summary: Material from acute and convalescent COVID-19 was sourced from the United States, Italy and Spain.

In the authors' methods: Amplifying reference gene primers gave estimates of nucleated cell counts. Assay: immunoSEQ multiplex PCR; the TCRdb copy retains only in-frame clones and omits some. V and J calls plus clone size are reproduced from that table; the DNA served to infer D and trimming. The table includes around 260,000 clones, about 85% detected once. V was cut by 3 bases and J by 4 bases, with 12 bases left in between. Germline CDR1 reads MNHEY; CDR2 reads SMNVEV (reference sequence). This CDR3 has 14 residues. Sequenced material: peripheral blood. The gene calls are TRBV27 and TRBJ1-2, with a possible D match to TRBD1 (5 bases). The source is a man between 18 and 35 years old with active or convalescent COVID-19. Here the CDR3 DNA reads TGTGCCAGCAGTTTTCAGGGTTCCGGCTATGGCTACACCTTC. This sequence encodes CASSFQGSGYGYTF.